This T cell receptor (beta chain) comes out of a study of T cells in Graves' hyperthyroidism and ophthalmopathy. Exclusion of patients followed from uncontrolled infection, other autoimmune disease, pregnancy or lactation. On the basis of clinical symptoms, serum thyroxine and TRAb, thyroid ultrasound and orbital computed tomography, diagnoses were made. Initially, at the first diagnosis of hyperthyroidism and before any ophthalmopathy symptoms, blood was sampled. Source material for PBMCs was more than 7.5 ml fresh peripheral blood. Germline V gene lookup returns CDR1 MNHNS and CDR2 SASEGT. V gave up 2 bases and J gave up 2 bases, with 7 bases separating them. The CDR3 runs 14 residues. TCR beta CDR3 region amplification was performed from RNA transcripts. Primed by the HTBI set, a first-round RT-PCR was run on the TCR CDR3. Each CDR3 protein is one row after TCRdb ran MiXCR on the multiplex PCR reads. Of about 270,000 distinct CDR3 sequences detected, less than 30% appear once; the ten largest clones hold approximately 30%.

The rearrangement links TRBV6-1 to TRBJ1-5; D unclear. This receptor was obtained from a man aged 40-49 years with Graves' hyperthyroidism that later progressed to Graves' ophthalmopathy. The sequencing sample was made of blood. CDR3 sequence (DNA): TGTGCCAGCAGTGAAAGGAGGGGCAATCAGCCCCAGCATTTT. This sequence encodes CASSERRGNQPQHF.